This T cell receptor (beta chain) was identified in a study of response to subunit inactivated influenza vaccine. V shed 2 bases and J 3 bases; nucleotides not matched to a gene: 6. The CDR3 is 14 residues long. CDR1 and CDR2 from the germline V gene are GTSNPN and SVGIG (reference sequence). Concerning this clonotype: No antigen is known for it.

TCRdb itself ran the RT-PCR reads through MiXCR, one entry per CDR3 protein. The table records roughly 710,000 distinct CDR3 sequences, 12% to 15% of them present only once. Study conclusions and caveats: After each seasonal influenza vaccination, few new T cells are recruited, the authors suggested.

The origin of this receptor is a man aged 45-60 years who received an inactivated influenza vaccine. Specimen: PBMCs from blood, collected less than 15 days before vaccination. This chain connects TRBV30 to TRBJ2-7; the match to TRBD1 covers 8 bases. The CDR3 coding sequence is TGTGCCTGGAGTTCGCAGGGGGCCGTCTACGAGCAGTACTTC. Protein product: CAWSSQGAVYEQYF.